Following are 31 T cell receptor beta chains from one sample sequenced in a study of T cells in Graves' hyperthyroidism and ophthalmopathy. Researchers took RNA transcripts and amplified the TCR beta CDR3 regions from them. An initial round of RT-PCR targeting the TCR CDR3 relied on the HTBI primer set. MiXCR, applied by TCRdb to the multiplex PCR reads, yields one record per CDR3 protein. The sample carries 360,000 or so distinct CDR3 sequences, over 15% recorded once. Sequencing used blood. The receptors stem from a woman aged 18-29 years with Graves' hyperthyroidism.

This clonotype was observed many times. The chain employs TRBV13 and TRBJ1-5, with 7 bases aligning to TRBD1. V was pared by 7 bases and J by 3 bases, with 12 bases of the junction left unmatched. Germline V CDR1 and CDR2: PRHDT, FYEKMQ (reference sequence). The CDR3 extends over 16 amino acids. The CDR3 loop is CASTFPDREDNQPQHF. CDR3 nucleotide sequence: TGTGCCAGCACTTTTCCCGACAGGGAGGACAATCAGCCCCAGCATTTT.

This clonotype was detected ten times or more. V gene TRBV20-1 combines with J gene TRBJ2-5; D gene unclear. CDR3 length: 14 residues. Germline CDR1 is DFQATT and CDR2 is SNEGSKA (reference sequence). With 3 bases removed from V and 1 base from J, the gap between germline ends came to 12 bases. The CDR3 spells CSASFSFPQETQYF. CDR3 bases: TGCAGTGCTAGCTTTAGCTTCCCCCAAGAGACCCAGTACTTC.

This clonotype showed up many times. The chain links TRBV24-1 to TRBJ2-5, with D unclear. The CDR3 extends over 17 amino acids. Germline loops: CDR1 KGHDR, CDR2 SFDVKD. Trimming removed 4 bases from V and 0 bases from J, with 17 bases in between. The CDR3 loop reads CATSENKASWYQETQYF. The CDR3 DNA reads as TGTGCCACCAGTGAGAATAAGGCTAGTTGGTACCAAGAGACCCAGTACTTC.

This clonotype was counted at least ten times. The rearrangement links TRBV7-2 to TRBJ1-5; D call uncertain. The V end was cut by 5 bases, the J end by 5 bases, with 7 bases between. CDR1 is SGHTA, CDR2 FQGNSA, per germline. CDR3 length: 12 residues. CDR3 coding DNA: TGTGCCAGCAGCCACCGGTATCAGCCCCAGCATTTT. Translation: CASSHRYQPQHF. Looking up the rest from reference TRBV7-2 and TRBJ1-5 gives the full variable domain: GAGVSQSPSNKVTEKGKDVELRCDPISGHTALYWYRQSLGQGLEFLIYFQGNSAPDKSGLPSDRFSAERTGGSVSTLTIQRTQQEDSAVYLCASSHRYQPQHFGDGTRLSIL.

This clonotype was seen repeatedly, ten times or more. This chain links TRBV28 with TRBJ1-5, with D uncertain. Germline CDR1 and CDR2: MDHEN and SYDVKM. The CDR3 is made up of 14 amino acids. V lost 6 bases to trimming and J lost 6 bases, with 15 bases between them. CDR3 bases: TGTGCCAGCAGCCTGGGCTTGGCCGCTCAGCCCCAGCATTTT. Protein product: CASSLGLAAQPQHF.

At least ten counts were recorded for this clonotype. The chain joins TRBV7-6 to TRBJ1-3; D unclear. This CDR3 spans 14 amino acids. Trimming removed 5 bases from V and 0 bases from J, with 8 bases in between. Germline loops: CDR1 SGHVS, CDR2 FNYEAQ. CDR3 DNA: TGTGCCAGCAGCGAAAATAGCTCTGGAAACACCATATATTTT. The encoded protein is CASSENSSGNTIYF.

Notes on this clonotype: A single base separates this from a much larger clone, so it may be a read error. V and J are TRBV24-1 and TRBJ2-5; 9 nucleotides align to TRBD2. The length of the CDR3 is 16 residues. Per germline, CDR1 KGHDR and CDR2 SFDVKD. The CDR3 region has the DNA TGTACCACCAGTGAGCAAGGGACTAGCCTCGAAGAGACCCAGTACTTC. This gives the protein CTTSEQGTSLEETQYF.

V gene TRBV30 combines with J gene TRBJ1-5; 8 positions agree with TRBD1. Germline V gene lookup returns CDR1 GTSNPN and CDR2 SVGIG (reference sequence). This CDR3 comprises 13 residues. The V segment lost 3 bases and the J segment 7 bases; nucleotides outside the gene matches: 5. The CDR3: CAWSQGARQPQHF. CDR3 nucleotide sequence: TGTGCCTGGAGCCAGGGGGCGAGGCAGCCCCAGCATTTT.

Only a few counts were recorded for this clonotype. The chain recombines TRBV20-1 with TRBJ1-5, with 8 nucleotides matching TRBD1. CDR1 DFQATT and CDR2 SNEGSKA come from the germline V gene (reference sequence). V was clipped by 6 bases and J by 5 bases; unmatched bases: 12. The CDR3 totals 15 residues. The CDR3 DNA reads as TGCAGTGCCAAATTCTCAGACAGGGGTGATCAGCCCCAGCATTTT. As protein: CSAKFSDRGDQPQHF.

This clonotype was seen at least ten times. The V gene is TRBV6-1, the J gene TRBJ2-2; 10 bases are shared with TRBD1. V was clipped by 4 bases and J by 0 bases; unmatched bases: 11. Germline V lookup: CDR1 MNHNS, CDR2 SASEGT. CDR3 length: 19 amino acids. CDR3 region: CASSGDRGRRAANTGELFF. The CDR3 DNA is TGTGCCAGCAGTGGAGACAGGGGGCGCAGAGCAGCGAACACCGGGGAGCTGTTTTTT.

This clonotype was detected many times. V gene TRBV27 combines with J gene TRBJ2-7; TRBD1 is a possible D gene (6 bases). Trimming took off 6 bases at V and 0 bases at J, with 12 bases between the two ends. Germline CDR1 and CDR2: MNHEY and SMNVEV (reference sequence). There are 14 residues in the CDR3. CDR3 loop: CASSRQGRSYEQYF. CDR3 nucleotides: TGTGCCAGCAGCCGTCAGGGGCGCTCCTACGAGCAGTACTTC.

This clonotype was recorded at least ten times. One junction end disagrees with the germline gene, perhaps due to a read error. The rearrangement links TRBV5-1 to TRBJ1-5, with 8 bases identical to TRBD1. CDR3 length: 15 amino acids. In germline, CDR1 is SGHRS, CDR2 YFSETQ. The CDR3 region is CASSLGQGSNQPQHF. Here the CDR3 DNA reads TGTGCCAGCAGTTTAGGACAGGGAAGCAATCAGCCCCAGCATTTT.

The chain combines TRBV2 with TRBJ1-2; TRBD1 matches at 9 bases. Trimming cost V 6 bases and J 5 bases; bases outside gene matches: 7. Germline-derived CDR1 and CDR2 are SNHLY and FYNNEI. This CDR3 contains 14 residues. Written as DNA, the CDR3 is TGTGCCAGCAGGGGGGACAGGGCCGGTTATGGCTACACCTTC. As protein: CASRGDRAGYGYTF. Drawing the rest from reference TRBV2 and TRBJ1-2, the complete variable domain is EPEVTQTPSHQVTQMGQEVILRCVPISNHLYFYWYRQILGQKVEFLVSFYNNEISEKSEIFDDQFSVERPDGSNFTLKIRSTKLEDSAMYFCASRGDRAGYGYTFGSGTRLTVV.

The sample holds many counts of this clonotype. The rearrangement uses TRBV19 and TRBJ1-1; no definite D call. From germline, CDR1 is LNHDA and CDR2 SQIVND (reference sequence). Trimming took 6 bases from V and 0 from J, leaving 8 bases between them. The CDR3 contains 13 residues. The CDR3 nucleotides read TGTGCCAGTAGGTGGCAGGTGAACACTGAAGCTTTCTTT. It encodes CASRWQVNTEAFF. The complete variable domain, with remaining parts taken from reference TRBV19 and TRBJ1-1, reads DGGITQSPKYLFRKEGQNVTLSCEQNLNHDAMYWYRQDPGQGLRLIYYSQIVNDFQKGDIAEGYSVSREKKESFPLTVTSAQKNPTAFYLCASRWQVNTEAFFGQGTRLTVV.

This chain links TRBV6-5 with TRBJ2-2; TRBD1 is a possible D gene (6 bases). Trimming removed 6 bases from V and 1 base from J, with 9 bases in between. This CDR3 is 14 amino acids long. Germline values: CDR1 MNHEY, CDR2 SVGAGI. The CDR3 bases are TGTGCCAGCAGGAGGGGACAGAACACCGGGGAGCTGTTTTTT. This sequence encodes CASRRGQNTGELFF.

This clonotype was picked up many times. The rearrangement uses TRBV6-1 and TRBJ2-2; 13 nucleotides align to TRBD2. Per the germline V gene, CDR1 is MNHNS and CDR2 is SASEGT. Unmatched junction bases numbered 3, after V lost 5 bases and J lost 6 bases. The CDR3 extends over 15 amino acids. In DNA, the CDR3 is TGTGCCAGCAGTCCCACTAGCGGGGGGGCCGGGGAGCTGTTTTTT. Amino acids: CASSPTSGGAGELFF.

This clonotype came up many times. V gene TRBV12-3 or TRBV12-4 combines with J gene TRBJ1-5; TRBD1 matches at 9 bases. The CDR3 length is 15 residues. V shed 6 bases and J 5 bases; nucleotides not matched to a gene: 8. The CDR3 nucleotides are TGTGCCAGCAGCCCCAGGACAGGGGAACATCAGCCCCAGCATTTT. Its protein is CASSPRTGEHQPQHF.

This clonotype was counted at least ten times. This rearrangement joins TRBV11-2 to TRBJ2-7, with TRBD1 matching over 9 bases. This CDR3 has 13 residues. Trimming cost V 6 bases and J 3 bases; bases outside gene matches: 3. The germline V gene has CDR1 SGHAT and CDR2 FQNNGV. CDR3 sequence (DNA): TGTGCCAGCAGTGGGGGACAGGGCTACGAGCAGTACTTC. Amino acids: CASSGGQGYEQYF.

There are many counts of this clonotype. V is TRBV29-1 and J is TRBJ1-1; D gene uncertain. Per germline, CDR1 SQVTM and CDR2 ANQGSEA. Trimming removed 5 bases at V and 0 bases at J, with 10 bases between. The length of the CDR3 is 13 residues. CDR3 in DNA: TGCAGCGTTCTTGAAGAGATGAACACTGAAGCTTTCTTT. It specifies CSVLEEMNTEAFF.

This clonotype was recorded many times. The rearrangement links TRBV6-5 to TRBJ1-6; D unresolved. CDR3 length: 15 amino acids. V lost 8 bases to trimming and J lost 7 bases, with 18 bases between them. Germline V gene lookup returns CDR1 MNHEY and CDR2 SVGAGI. The CDR3 nucleotides read TGTGCCAGCTCTCTACTCGTCTCCGCGAATTCACCCCTCCACTTT. Amino acid sequence: CASSLLVSANSPLHF.

This clonotype came up many times. The CDR3: CASSGGPPTRETQYF. CDR3 bases: TGTGCCAGCAGTGGGGGCCCCCCTACAAGGGAGACCCAGTACTTC. J is TRBJ2-5 and V is TRBV2; possibly TRBD1 for D (5 bases). The CDR3 length is 15 residues. Germline CDR1 SNHLY, CDR2 FYNNEI. With 4 bases removed from V and 5 bases from J, the gap between germline ends came to 17 bases.

J is TRBJ2-2 and V is TRBV20-1; 11 bases fit TRBD2. Unmatched junction bases numbered 2, after V lost 1 base and J lost 1 base. Germline V gene data show CDR1 as DFQATT and CDR2 as SNEGSKA (reference sequence). The CDR3 contains 16 residues. The CDR3 DNA sequence: TGCAGTGCTAGAGTCGGGACTAGCGGGAACACCGGGGAGCTGTTTTTT. It specifies CSARVGTSGNTGELFF.

In this sample, this clonotype turned up many times. V gene TRBV5-1 combines with J gene TRBJ1-5, with D hard to call. Between the trimmed V and J ends, which lost 0 bases and 0 bases, there was a span of 7 bases. The CDR3 is 15 residues long. Germline CDR1 is SGHRS and CDR2 is YFSETQ. The CDR3 nucleotides are TGCGCCAGCAGCTTGGCGGGGAATAGCAATCAGCCCCAGCATTTT. Its translation: CASSLAGNSNQPQHF. The full variable domain, its missing parts supplied by reference TRBV5-1 and TRBJ1-5, is KAGVTQTPRYLIKTRGQQVTLSCSPISGHRSVSWYQQTPGQGLQFLFEYFSETQRNKGNFPGRFSGRQFSNSRSEMNVSTLELGDSALYLCASSLAGNSNQPQHFGDGTRLSIL.

The CDR3, as DNA: TGCGCCAGCAGCCCTGCCCCGAACACTGAAGCTTTCTTT. It yields the protein CASSPAPNTEAFF. The gene calls are TRBV5-1 and TRBJ1-1; D uncertain. The V end lost 4 bases, the J end lost 1 base, and 8 bases lay between the germline ends. The CDR3 runs to 13 residues. Per germline, CDR1 SGHRS and CDR2 YFSETQ. Full variable domain (rest looked up from reference TRBV5-1 and TRBJ1-1): KAGVTQTPRYLIKTRGQQVTLSCSPISGHRSVSWYQQTPGQGLQFLFEYFSETQRNKGNFPGRFSGRQFSNSRSEMNVSTLELGDSALYLCASSPAPNTEAFFGQGTRLTVV.

This clonotype was seen ten or more times. The rearrangement joins TRBV10-3 to TRBJ1-2; D may be TRBD1 (6 bases). The germline CDR1 and CDR2 sequences are ENHRY and SYGVKD. The CDR3 contains 12 residues. Trimming took off 11 bases at V and 4 bases at J, with 14 bases between the two ends. In DNA form, the CDR3 reads TGTGCCGTAACCCGAGGGGGCTATGGCTACACCTTC. Its translation is CAVTRGGYGYTF.

This clonotype was counted a few times. This chain's CDR3 is CASSADRSYGYTF. As DNA, the CDR3 is TGTGCCAGCAGTGCGGACAGGAGCTATGGCTACACCTTC. The genes are TRBV27 and TRBJ1-2; 7 bases are a match to TRBD1. This CDR3 spans 13 amino acids. Germline V gene data show CDR1 as MNHEY and CDR2 as SMNVEV (reference sequence). With V trimmed by 5 bases and J by 4 bases, 4 bases remained unmatched.

The rearrangement links TRBV6-1 to TRBJ1-1; unclear D gene. There are 12 residues in the CDR3. Trimming removed 8 bases at V and 2 bases at J, with 9 bases between. The germline gives CDR1 MNHNS, CDR2 SASEGT. In DNA form, the CDR3 reads TGTGCCAGCGGTCCTCACAACACTGAAGCTTTCTTT. It is translated as CASGPHNTEAFF.

This clonotype was recorded many times. The chain uses TRBV6-5 and TRBJ2-5; D not resolved. Between the trimmed V and J ends, which lost 2 bases and 5 bases, there was a span of 15 bases. The CDR3 is 15 residues long. CDR1 MNHEY and CDR2 SVGAGI come from the germline V gene. The CDR3 here is CASSYLFLGKETQYF. The CDR3 DNA follows: TGTGCCAGCAGTTACCTCTTCCTGGGGAAGGAGACCCAGTACTTC.

This clonotype was counted at least ten times. This sequence joins TRBV5-1 and TRBJ1-2; D remains unclear. The CDR3 runs to 15 residues. Germline CDR1 and CDR2: SGHRS and YFSETQ. V lost 1 base and J 6 bases, leaving 16 bases between the germline ends. The CDR3 DNA reads as TGCGCCAGCAGCTTGACGGGAAAAGGGCAGGATGGCTACACCTTC. Encoded protein: CASSLTGKGQDGYTF.

Turning to this clonotype: One end of the junction varies from germline; a read error may be responsible. V usage is TRBV15 and J usage is TRBJ2-4, with D maybe TRBD1 (5 bases). This CDR3 spans 15 amino acids. Germline V gives CDR1 LNHNV, CDR2 YYDKDF (reference sequence). The CDR3 sequence is CATSRDGASENIKYF. In DNA, the CDR3 is TGTGCCACCAGCAGAGATGGGGCATCTGAAAACATTAAGTACTTC.

The chain combines TRBV20-1 with TRBJ1-1; possible D gene TRBD1, 5 bases. V lost 5 bases and J 6 bases, leaving 31 bases between the germline ends. Germline V gives CDR1 DFQATT, CDR2 SNEGSKA (reference sequence). This CDR3 spans 18 amino acids. The CDR3 nucleotides are TGCAGTGCTCGCTTGACCAATCGGGACCGTTATGGGAAAGCTGAAGCTTTCTTT. Translated, it gives CSARLTNRDRYGKAEAFF.